What follows is one T cell receptor beta chain and its context. This entry is derived from a study of blood T cell repertoires in COVID-19. Study in general: The study drew acute and convalescent COVID-19 samples from the United States, Italy and Spain.

Trimming removed 0 bases from V and 2 bases from J, with 12 bases in between. Germline-derived CDR1 and CDR2 are SGHDT and YYEEEE. CDR3 size: 16 residues. The data were produced by immunoSEQ multiplex PCR, yet TCRdb's version contains in-frame clones alone and is incomplete. This table has 55,000 to 60,000 clones, around 85% appearing once. Material for sequencing was peripheral blood. The clonotype originates from a middle-aged man with active COVID-19. The rearrangement joins TRBV5-6 to TRBJ1-3; possible D gene TRBD1, 6 bases. CDR3 sequence reads: CASSLAGGGTGNTIYF. The CDR3 DNA is TGTGCCAGCAGCTTGGCTGGGGGGGGCACTGGAAACACCATATATTTT.